These 19 T cell receptor beta chains were sequenced from one sample in a study of monozygotic twins with inflammatory bowel disease. Reprocessing the 5' RACE reads, TCRdb reports a single entry for every CDR3 protein and omits DNA. The specimen's table records over 350,000 distinct CDR3 sequences. The sequencing input was blood. The receptor set was obtained from a human donor with ulcerative colitis or Crohn's disease, or a healthy co-twin of an affected twin (not recorded which).

The chain couples TRBV4-3 to TRBJ2-2. From germline, CDR1 is LGHNA and CDR2 YSLEER. The length of the CDR3 is 15 residues. This CDR3 is CASSLAHANTGELFF.

This chain uses TRBV5-1 with TRBJ2-2; TCRdb indicates TRBD1, and absent DNA this call remains unverified. Germline CDR1 and CDR2: SGHRS and YFSETQ. The CDR3 length is 15 residues. CDR3 amino acids: CASSGGTGNTGELFF. The full variable domain, rest sourced from reference TRBV5-1 and TRBJ2-2, is KAGVTQTPRYLIKTRGQQVTLSCSPISGHRSVSWYQQTPGQGLQFLFEYFSETQRNKGNFPGRFSGRQFSNSRSEMNVSTLELGDSALYLCASSGGTGNTGELFFGEGSRLTVL.

The V and J genes are TRBV29-1 and TRBJ2-3; TCRdb designates TRBD1, a call that cannot be tested without DNA. From germline, CDR1 is SQVTM and CDR2 ANQGSEA. This CDR3 spans 15 amino acids. CDR3 sequence: CSVETGAGLTDTQYF.

The rearrangement links TRBV7-6 to TRBJ2-2; the TCRdb D gene call, TRBD1, has no DNA to confirm it. Germline assignment: CDR1 SGHVS and CDR2 FNYEAQ. The CDR3 is 15 amino acids. CDR3: CASSMTVENTGELFF.

The genes are TRBV19 and TRBJ2-1. Germline V lookup: CDR1 LNHDA, CDR2 SQIVND (reference sequence). CDR3 length equals 13 residues. The CDR3 sequence is CASTESLYNEQFF. Using reference TRBV19 and TRBJ2-1 for the parts outside the CDR3, the full variable domain is DGGITQSPKYLFRKEGQNVTLSCEQNLNHDAMYWYRQDPGQGLRLIYYSQIVNDFQKGDIAEGYSVSREKKESFPLTVTSAQKNPTAFYLCASTESLYNEQFFGPGTRLTVL.

V gene TRBV19 combines with J gene TRBJ2-1; TCRdb selects TRBD1, and the lack of DNA leaves this call unchecked. This CDR3 contains 12 residues. Germline CDR1 reads LNHDA; CDR2 reads SQIVND (reference sequence). This chain's CDR3 is CASEGQHQRQFF.

The V call is TRBV7-9, the J call TRBJ1-5. The germline CDR1 and CDR2 sequences are SEHNR and FQNEAQ (reference sequence). The CDR3 has 12 residues. This chain's CDR3 is CASSLVNQPQHF.

The CDR3 loop is CASSVEVGPTEAFF. The rearrangement uses TRBV5-1 and TRBJ1-1. This CDR3 contains 14 residues. Germline values: CDR1 SGHRS, CDR2 YFSETQ.

The CDR3 region is CASRLGQGTDTQYF. The chain is built from TRBV3-1 and TRBJ2-3; TCRdb returns TRBD1, unconfirmable since there is no DNA. CDR1 is LGHDT, CDR2 YNNKEL, per germline (reference sequence). This CDR3 spans 14 amino acids.

This chain connects TRBV29-1 to TRBJ2-5; the D gene TCRdb calls, TRBD2, cannot be checked with no DNA. The CDR3 runs to 15 residues. Per germline, CDR1 SQVTM and CDR2 ANQGSEA. The chain's CDR3 is CSVWETGGPLETQYF.

This rearrangement joins TRBV7-2 to TRBJ2-1; TCRdb's D call of TRBD2 is untestable without DNA. Germline V CDR1 and CDR2: SGHTA, FQGNSA. This CDR3 region has 15 residues. CDR3: CASSLTSGRHNEQFF.

The chain combines TRBV6-5 with TRBJ1-5; checking the TCRdb D call of TRBD1 is not possible without DNA. Germline CDR1 reads MNHEY; CDR2 reads SVGAGI. The CDR3 contains 14 residues. CDR3 region: CASSLGGAGQAQHF.

The chain joins TRBV7-9 to TRBJ2-2; TCRdb gives TRBD1 as the D gene, but with no DNA this cannot be confirmed. Looked up from germline, CDR1 is SEHNR and CDR2 is FQNEAQ (reference sequence). The CDR3 is 17 residues long. This chain's CDR3 is CASSLETPRPRHGELFF. Full variable domain (rest looked up from reference TRBV7-9 and TRBJ2-2): DTGVSQNPRHKITKRGQNVTFRCDPISEHNRLYWYRQTLGQGPEFLTYFQNEAQLEKSRLLSDRFSAERPKGSFSTLEIQRTEQGDSAMYLCASSLETPRPRHGELFFGEGSRLTVL.

The genes are TRBV20-1 and TRBJ1-2. The CDR3 is made up of 13 amino acids. The V gene's germline CDR1 is DFQATT and CDR2 SNEGSKA (reference sequence). CDR3: CSARPTTNYGYTF.

This chain uses TRBV5-1 with TRBJ1-2; TCRdb picks TRBD1, but there is no DNA to check that call. There are 15 residues in the CDR3. Germline lookup yields CDR1 SGHRS and CDR2 YFSETQ. The CDR3 sequence: CASSVTGVSNYGYTF.

The rearrangement uses TRBV5-1 and TRBJ2-7; TCRdb indicates TRBD1, and absent DNA this call remains unverified. The CDR3 is made up of 16 amino acids. Germline V lookup: CDR1 SGHRS, CDR2 YFSETQ. The CDR3 here is CASSLAGGAPYYEQYF.

The V call is TRBV29-1, the J call TRBJ2-2; the D gene TCRdb calls, TRBD2, cannot be checked with no DNA. CDR3 length: 15 residues. Germline CDR1 and CDR2: SQVTM and ANQGSEA. This CDR3 is CSVAKRGVTTGELFF.

The chain joins TRBV6-2 or TRBV6-3 to TRBJ2-7; no DNA is available, so the TRBD1 call from TCRdb remains unchecked. Germline-derived CDR1 and CDR2 are MNHEY and SVGEGT. This CDR3 spans 14 amino acids. CDR3 sequence reads: CASSYGQGFNEQYF.

J is TRBJ2-1 and V is TRBV11-3. The CDR3 contains 13 residues. Per the germline V gene, CDR1 is SGHNT and CDR2 is YENEEA. The CDR3 reads CASSPDGLGEQFF.